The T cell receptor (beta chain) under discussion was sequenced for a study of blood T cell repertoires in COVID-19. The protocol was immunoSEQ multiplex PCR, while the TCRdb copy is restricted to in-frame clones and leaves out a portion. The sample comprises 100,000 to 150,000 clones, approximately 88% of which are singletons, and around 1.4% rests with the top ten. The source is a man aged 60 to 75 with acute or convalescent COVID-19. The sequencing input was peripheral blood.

The CDR3 reads CASSPGQGAPYEQYF. The CDR3 DNA follows: TGTGCCAGCAGCCCCGGGCAGGGGGCCCCTTACGAGCAGTACTTC. V usage is TRBV9 and J usage is TRBJ2-7; 8 bases align to TRBD1. The CDR3 is made up of 15 amino acids. Germline CDR1 is SGDLS and CDR2 is YYNGEE. J lost 4 bases, V lost 4 bases, and 10 bases had no gene match.